These 8 T cell receptor beta chains were all obtained from the same sample, sequenced in a study of blood T cells in healthy people across ages. Primed by a sample-barcoded 5' primer and a J-beta primer mix, a second PCR proceeded for about 6 to 11 cycles. One entry per CDR3 protein, called by TCRdb with MiXCR from the 5' RACE reads. The table has 600,000 to 650,000 distinct CDR3 sequences, roughly 53% seen once; the top ten hold over 30%. Sequencing input: blood. The receptors originated from a man aged 60 to 75 in good health.

The J gene is TRBJ1-5, the V gene TRBV7-2, with D possibly being TRBD1 (6 bases). CDR3 length: 14 amino acids. V lost 5 bases, J lost 7 bases, and 15 bases lay in between. Germline CDR1 and CDR2: SGHTA and FQGNSA. The CDR3 DNA reads as TGTGCCAGCAGCCCCTGGACAGCCTCCCAGCCCCAGCATTTT. Its translation: CASSPWTASQPQHF.

This clonotype was detected a few times. This chain connects TRBV5-1 to TRBJ2-3, with a tentative D call TRBD1 (6 bases). V was cut by 5 bases and J by 2 bases, with 15 bases left in between. Germline-derived CDR1 and CDR2 are SGHRS and YFSETQ. The CDR3 spans 15 residues. The DNA of the CDR3 is TGCGCCAGCAGGCGACAGGCTCTAGTCACAGATACGCAGTATTTT. It encodes CASRRQALVTDTQYF.

The chain is built from TRBV12-3 or TRBV12-4 and TRBJ2-7; D unclear. The DNA end is more similar to TRBJ2-5, so the J call may be wrong. This CDR3 comprises 13 residues. CDR3 sequence reads: CASSFLGQETQYF. CDR3 DNA sequence: TGTGCCAGCAGTTTTTTAGGTCAAGAGACCCAGTACTTC.

This clonotype was seen a few times. The V and J genes are TRBV2 and TRBJ2-1; D may be TRBD1 or TRBD2 (5 bases each). Per the germline V gene, CDR1 is SNHLY and CDR2 is FYNNEI. This CDR3 has 14 amino acids. V shed 3 bases and J shed 3 bases, with 9 bases lying between them. The CDR3 DNA follows: TGTGCCAGCAGTGACGTGGGGGACTACAATGAGCAGTTCTTC. Translated: CASSDVGDYNEQFF.

The chain employs TRBV6-5 and TRBJ2-5, with 7 nucleotides matching TRBD2. CDR3 size: 15 residues. The junction had 12 bases not matched to a gene; V was cut back by 2 bases and J by 9 bases. Germline CDR1 reads MNHEY; CDR2 reads SVGAGI. CDR3 sequence: CASSYDQGPREAQYF. The CDR3 region has the DNA TGTGCCAGCAGTTACGACCAGGGCCCCCGGGAGGCCCAGTACTTC.

The chain is built from TRBV20-1 and TRBJ1-2, with D uncertain. The CDR3 is made up of 11 amino acids. Germline CDR1 and CDR2: DFQATT and SNEGSKA (reference sequence). Trimming removed 6 bases at V and 9 bases at J, with 14 bases between. DNA of the CDR3: TGCAGTGCAACGGAGCTGGGAAGCTACACCTTC. Protein product: CSATELGSYTF.

The V gene is TRBV14, the J gene TRBJ2-5; D is undetermined. The CDR3 consists of 14 residues. V lost 5 bases and J lost 11, with 21 bases in between. In germline, CDR1 is SGHDN, CDR2 FVKESK. CDR3 sequence reads: CASSKSLGWNEQYF. CDR3 bases: TGTGCCAGCAGCAAGAGCTTAGGGTGGAATGAGCAGTACTTC.

This clonotype appeared a few times. The V and J genes are TRBV18 and TRBJ2-5; TRBD1 is a possible D gene (5 bases). The CDR3 has 15 amino acids. The V end lost 3 bases, the J end lost 7 bases, and 18 bases lay between the germline ends. In germline, CDR1 is KGHSH, CDR2 LQKENI. In DNA form, the CDR3 reads TGTGCCAGCTCACCTGACCCCACAGGTGGTGGGACCCAGTACTTC. This sequence encodes CASSPDPTGGGTQYF. The whole variable domain, remainder taken from reference TRBV18 and TRBJ2-5, is NAGVMQNPRHLVRRRGQEARLRCSPMKGHSHVYWYRQLPEEGLKFMVYLQKENIIDESGMPKERFSAEFPKEGPSILRIQQVVRGDSAAYFCASSPDPTGGGTQYFGPGTRLLVL.